These 5 T cell receptor beta chains came from one sample sequenced in a study of blood T cells in healthy people across ages. Next came a second PCR, run for about 7 to 12 cycles, which used a sample-barcoded 5' primer along with a J-beta primer mix. TCRdb independently ran MiXCR on the 5' RACE reads; one entry per CDR3 protein. The data show hundreds of thousands of distinct CDR3 sequences, around half seen once. The sequenced material came from blood. The receptors originated from a woman in her sixties in good health.

This clonotype was detected only a few times. The chain has TRBV20-1 and TRBJ2-4; D is undetermined. The CDR3 length is 13 residues. Germline V gene data show CDR1 as DFQATT and CDR2 as SNEGSKA (reference sequence). Trimming removed 6 bases from V and 0 bases from J, with 9 bases in between. CDR3 region: CSAPRVAKNIQYF. As DNA, the CDR3 is TGCAGTGCCCCACGGGTAGCCAAAAACATTCAGTACTTC.

The count of this clonotype is one. The chain uses TRBV29-1 and TRBJ1-1; no reliable D call. Germline lookup yields CDR1 SQVTM and CDR2 ANQGSEA. V lost 3 bases to trimming and J lost 1 base, with 6 bases between them. The CDR3 is 12 residues long. The CDR3 coding sequence is TGCAGCGTTGATGGGGAGAACACTGAAGCTTTCTTT. Translating it yields CSVDGENTEAFF.

This clonotype was detected once. The CDR3: CASSEFGTSTDTQYF. CDR3 coding DNA: TGTGCCAGCAGTGAATTTGGGACGAGCACAGATACGCAGTATTTT. The chain is built from TRBV2 and TRBJ2-3, with D tentatively TRBD1 or TRBD2 (5 bases each). The V end lost 2 bases, the J end lost 0 bases, and 9 bases lay between the germline ends. The CDR3 is made up of 15 amino acids. The germline gives CDR1 SNHLY, CDR2 FYNNEI.

J is TRBJ2-5 and V is TRBV20-1, with TRBD2 matching 7 bases. The germline gives CDR1 DFQATT, CDR2 SNEGSKA (reference sequence). The CDR3 is 13 residues long. V trimming: 8 bases; J trimming: 4 bases; junction bases outside the gene matches: 10. CDR3 DNA sequence: TGCAGTTTAACGGGAGGTTACGGAGAGACCCAGTACTTC. Translation: CSLTGGYGETQYF.

The chain couples TRBV20-1 to TRBJ1-2; no definite D call. Germline CDR1 DFQATT, CDR2 SNEGSKA (reference sequence). V dropped 4 bases and J dropped 0 bases, with 6 bases sitting between them. The CDR3 runs to 12 residues. The CDR3 is CSANSANYGYTF. The CDR3 DNA follows: TGCAGTGCTAACTCGGCTAACTATGGCTACACCTTC.